These 10 T cell receptor beta chains were sequenced from one sample in a study of T-cell reconstitution after alpha-beta-depleted transplantation in children (dated by TCRdb to about 2016). Library creation used PCR. TCRdb shows the sequencer as Illumina HiSeq 2500. TCR library preparation used molecular barcoding, with unique molecular identifiers applied to normalize quantification of the TCRbeta repertoire. TCRdb ran its own pipeline on the public reads, namely fastp trimming at Q25 and MiXCR clone calling, and kept in-frame beta chains. All rows with the same CDR3 protein become a single entry with the most common DNA and genes. Here the sample has hundreds of thousands of distinct CDR3 sequences; around a sixth occur a single time. The ten top clones hold about 1.1% of the sample. The sequences come from PBMCs from the stem cell graft donor, collected from the stem cell graft. These receptors were collected from a human donor who donated a stem cell graft to a child with acute myeloid leukemia.

This clonotype has a handful of counts. The chain joins TRBV20-1 to TRBJ2-5; 8 bases line up with TRBD1. Germline V gene data show CDR1 as DFQATT and CDR2 as SNEGSKA (reference sequence). This CDR3 is built from 17 residues. V was pared by 5 bases and J by 5 bases, with 19 bases of the junction left unmatched. Here the CDR3 reads CSAAPLQLGPGGETQYF. The CDR3, as DNA: TGCAGTGCTGCGCCACTGCAACTGGGTCCAGGGGGCGAGACCCAGTACTTC.

The chain links TRBV12-3 or TRBV12-4 to TRBJ1-6; 7 positions agree with TRBD1. The CDR3 length is 13 residues. Trimming cost V 6 bases and J 8 bases; bases outside gene matches: 4. In nucleotides, the CDR3 is TGTGCCAGCAGGGGACAGCATGATTCACCCCTCCACTTT. Its translation is CASRGQHDSPLHF.

This clonotype was recorded at least ten times. This chain joins TRBV20-1 and TRBJ1-2; no definite D call. Trimming pared 0 bases from V and 8 bases from J, leaving 10 bases between. This CDR3 has 12 amino acids. Germline CDR1 reads DFQATT; CDR2 reads SNEGSKA (reference sequence). CDR3 sequence: CSARDSGEGYTF. CDR3 sequence (DNA): TGCAGTGCTAGAGATAGTGGAGAAGGCTACACCTTC.

V is TRBV7-2 and J is TRBJ1-5, with TRBD1 matching 8 bases. Per germline, CDR1 SGHTA and CDR2 FQGNSA. Trimming at V came to 4 bases and at J to 5 bases, leaving 4 bases not matched to a gene. CDR3 length: 14 amino acids. CDR3 in amino acids: CASSWTGQHQPQHF. CDR3 DNA sequence: TGTGCCAGCAGCTGGACAGGGCAGCATCAGCCCCAGCATTTT.

The chain combines TRBV6-6 with TRBJ1-2; D gene ambiguous. CDR1 is MNHNY, CDR2 SVGAGI, per germline (reference sequence). This CDR3 is built from 12 residues. V gave up 2 bases and J gave up 8 bases, with 9 bases separating them. CDR3 protein: CASSYGNAGYTF. CDR3 bases: TGTGCCAGCAGTTACGGCAATGCGGGCTACACCTTC.

V gene TRBV27 combines with J gene TRBJ2-5; maybe TRBD2 (6 bases). The CDR3 runs 13 residues. The V end lost 6 bases, the J end lost 0 bases, and 8 bases lay between the germline ends. Germline V gene lookup returns CDR1 MNHEY and CDR2 SMNVEV (reference sequence). The CDR3 loop is CASSGTYQETQYF. The CDR3, as DNA: TGTGCCAGCAGCGGGACTTACCAAGAGACCCAGTACTTC.

The genes are TRBV7-9 and TRBJ1-4; the D is unclear. The CDR3 extends over 13 amino acids. Between the trimmed V and J ends, which lost 5 bases and 5 bases, there was a span of 9 bases. Per germline, CDR1 SEHNR and CDR2 FQNEAQ (reference sequence). DNA of the CDR3: TGTGCCAGCAGCACCGGTCAAAATGAAAAACTGTTTTTT. Its protein is CASSTGQNEKLFF.

This clonotype was counted a few times. In DNA form, the CDR3 reads TGCGCCAGCAGCGTGACCGGGACAGGGAACAATGAGCAGTTCTTC. It yields the protein CASSVTGTGNNEQFF. The chain combines TRBV5-1 with TRBJ2-1; 9 bases map to TRBD1. The CDR3 consists of 15 residues. The V gene end was trimmed by 4 bases and the J gene end by 5 bases; junction bases not matched to a gene: 7. Germline V lookup: CDR1 SGHRS, CDR2 YFSETQ.

This clonotype has a handful of counts. The chain links TRBV15 to TRBJ2-2, with 9 bases that match TRBD2. In germline, CDR1 is LNHNV, CDR2 YYDKDF (reference sequence). V gave up 0 bases and J gave up 6 bases; unmatched junction bases: 5. The CDR3 is 16 amino acids. The CDR3 nucleotides are TGTGCCACCAGCAGAGATCGTAGCGGGGGTTCCGGGGAGCTGTTTTTT. Amino acids: CATSRDRSGGSGELFF.

In this sample, this clonotype turned up once. Compared with germline, one end of the junction differs, possibly owing to a read error. V is TRBV5-5 and J is TRBJ1-3; D is uncertain. CDR1 is SGHKS, CDR2 YYEKEE, per germline (reference sequence). CDR3 length equals 15 residues. CDR3 sequence (DNA): TGTGCCAGCAGCCTACAGCCTGACTCTGGAAACGCCATATATTTT. The encoded protein is CASSLQPDSGNAIYF.